These T cell receptor beta chains were read from a single sample in a study of T cells after posttransplantation cyclophosphamide. Here immunoSEQ multiplex PCR was the method, and the copy in TCRdb shows in-frame clones only, minus some. Among around 5,000 clones listed, 1.5% to 2% were seen once. The starting material was PBMCs, obtained almost 250 days after a stem cell transplant with posttransplant cyclophosphamide. These receptors originate from a male patient between 25 and 39 years old who received an allogeneic stem cell transplant from a related donor, was CMV-positive, and had no GVHD. Among the T cells, some may be from the graft donor. The CDR3 runs from the conserved cysteine through the conserved F or W. The order of the fields is V gene, D gene, J gene, clone size, CDR3 DNA, CDR3 protein. The D gene is left open where the match is weak. Rows give clone size only sometimes, using once, few, many, or a class for an expanded clone.

V: TRBV5-1; D: TRBD1; J: TRBJ2-1; size: few; DNA: TGCGCCAGCAGCTCCAGGACAGGGGGGGACAATGAGCAGTTCTTC; CDR3: CASSSRTGGDNEQFF
V: TRBV28; D: TRBD2; J: TRBJ2-5; size: -; DNA: TGTGCCAGCAGGGCCCCGGGACTAGCGGGAATCCAAGAGACCCAGTACTTC; CDR3: CASRAPGLAGIQETQYF
V: TRBV28; D: -; J: TRBJ2-7; size: few; DNA: TGTGCCAGCAGTTTATGGGACTCCAACCCCTACGAGCAGTACTTC; CDR3: CASSLWDSNPYEQYF
V: TRBV28; D: TRBD1; J: TRBJ1-2; size: -; DNA: TGTGCCAGCAGTTCATTTGGGACAGGGAACTATGGCTACACCTTC; CDR3: CASSSFGTGNYGYTF
V: TRBV19; D: -; J: TRBJ1-4; size: few; DNA: TGTGCCAGTATGTCGGCGGGGGAGTCTGTGATCTTTAATGAAAAACTGTTTTTT; CDR3: CASMSAGESVIFNEKLFF
V: TRBV6-5; D: -; J: TRBJ2-1; size: few; DNA: TGTGCCAGCAGTTACTCGAGCGGCAATGAGCAGTTCTTC; CDR3: CASSYSSGNEQFF
V: TRBV10-3; D: TRBD1; J: TRBJ2-7; size: few; DNA: TGTGCCGCCACCCGGGGACAGGGGGCTAACGAGCAGTACTTC; CDR3: CAATRGQGANEQYF
V: TRBV28; D: TRBD2; J: TRBJ2-7; size: -; DNA: TGTGCCAGCAGTTTACTAGCGGGAAACGAGCAGTACTTC; CDR3: CASSLLAGNEQYF
V: TRBV18; D: TRBD2; J: TRBJ2-1; size: -; DNA: TGTGCCAGCTTGGGAGCGGGAGGAAGAACGTCCGATGAGCAGTTCTTC; CDR3: CASLGAGGRTSDEQFF
V: TRBV4-1; D: TRBD2; J: TRBJ2-3; size: few; DNA: TGCGCCAGCAGCCATCCCGGGAGGGCACCAGATACGCAGTATTTT; CDR3: CASSHPGRAPDTQYF
V: TRBV5-1; D: -; J: TRBJ2-3; size: few; DNA: TGCGCCAGCAGCTTGGACTTGAGCACAGATACGCAGTATTTT; CDR3: CASSLDLSTDTQYF
V: TRBV5-4; D: -; J: TRBJ1-4; size: few; DNA: TGTGCCAGCACCTCAGGAGGGGTTGGGGAAAAACTGTTTTTT; CDR3: CASTSGGVGEKLFF
V: TRBV6-6; D: TRBD1; J: TRBJ2-7; size: -; DNA: TGTGCCAGCAGTCCCCAGACAGGGGGCGACGGCGAGCAGTACTTC; CDR3: CASSPQTGGDGEQYF
V: TRBV9; D: TRBD1; J: TRBJ2-3; size: few; DNA: TGTGCCAGCAGCCCCAGGACAGGGCCCACAGATACGCAGTATTTT; CDR3: CASSPRTGPTDTQYF
V: TRBV4-3; D: -; J: TRBJ1-1; size: -; DNA: TGCGCCAGCAGCCAAGGACAGGACGCCATTGAAGCTTTCTTT; CDR3: CASSQGQDAIEAFF
V: TRBV11-2; D: TRBD2; J: TRBJ2-7; size: -; DNA: TGTGCCAGCAGCTTAGATCTTGTGTCTAGCGGGGATTATGAGCAGTACTTC; CDR3: CASSLDLVSSGDYEQYF
V: TRBV7-9; D: -; J: TRBJ2-1; size: few; DNA: TGTGCCAGCAGCTTAGAGAGCCTAAACAATGAGCAGTTCTTC; CDR3: CASSLESLNNEQFF
V: TRBV7-8; D: TRBD1; J: TRBJ1-5; size: few; DNA: TGTGCCAGCAGCTCGCAGGGGGCGCGTATTCAGCCCCAGCATTTT; CDR3: CASSSQGARIQPQHF
V: TRBV9; D: TRBD1; J: TRBJ1-4; size: -; DNA: TGTGCCAGCAGCGTAGGAAGGACAGGAGCCCATAATGAAAAACTGTTTTTT; CDR3: CASSVGRTGAHNEKLFF
V: TRBV5-4; D: -; J: TRBJ1-6; size: -; DNA: TGTGCCAGCAGCTCAGGGGTTGTGGGTAATTCACCCCTCCACTTT; CDR3: CASSSGVVGNSPLHF
V: TRBV7-6; D: TRBD1; J: TRBJ2-5; size: -; DNA: TGTGCCAGCAGCTTAGAGACTTATCGGACAGGGAGGGAGACCCAGTACTTC; CDR3: CASSLETYRTGRETQYF
V: TRBV11-2; D: -; J: TRBJ1-6; size: -; DNA: TGTGCCAGCAGCCTAGGAGGTAATTCACCCCTCCACTTT; CDR3: CASSLGGNSPLHF
V: TRBV7-8; D: -; J: TRBJ1-5; size: -; DNA: TGTGCCAGCAGGGTCGCGGGTGATCAGCCCCAGCATTTT; CDR3: CASRVAGDQPQHF
V: TRBV29-1; D: -; J: TRBJ2-2; size: few; DNA: TGCAGCGTTAAAGGACCGGGAACCACCGGGGAGCTGTTTTTT; CDR3: CSVKGPGTTGELFF
V: TRBV4-1; D: -; J: TRBJ2-7; size: few; DNA: TGCGCCGGCAGCCTTTTGGACACCTGGGTCTACGAGCAGTACTTC; CDR3: CAGSLLDTWVYEQYF
V: TRBV29-1; D: -; J: TRBJ1-2; size: few; DNA: TGCAGCGACCGGACAGAAAGGTGGGGCTACACCTTC; CDR3: CSDRTERWGYTF
V: TRBV30; D: TRBD2; J: TRBJ2-1; size: few; DNA: TGTGCCTGGAGTGTAACCGGGACTAGCGGCAATGAGCAGTTCTTC; CDR3: CAWSVTGTSGNEQFF
V: TRBV9; D: -; J: TRBJ1-3; size: few; DNA: TGTGCCAGCAGCGTCCTTCCCTCCGGGGACTTAAGCACCATATATTTT; CDR3: CASSVLPSGDLSTIYF
V: TRBV7-6; D: -; J: TRBJ2-2; size: -; DNA: TGTGCCAGCAGCTTAGTCGCGAGTTGGGGGGGCAACACCGGGGAGCTGTTTTTT; CDR3: CASSLVASWGGNTGELFF
V: TRBV5-8; D: -; J: TRBJ2-6; size: few; DNA: TGTGCCAGCAGCCCCACTCGCACTGGGGCCAACGTCCTGACTTTC; CDR3: CASSPTRTGANVLTF
V: TRBV11-3; D: TRBD2; J: TRBJ2-2; size: -; DNA: TGTGCCAGCAGCTTGGAGCGGGGTCACACCGGGGAGCTGTTTTTT; CDR3: CASSLERGHTGELFF
V: TRBV11-2; D: -; J: TRBJ1-1; size: -; DNA: TGTGCCAGCAGCCCCCTGGCGCATTCCCGGGGTACTGAAGCTTTCTTT; CDR3: CASSPLAHSRGTEAFF
V: TRBV7-9; D: -; J: TRBJ1-3; size: -; DNA: TGTGCCAGCAGCTCGAAAATCGGGACTTTTGGAAACACCATATATTTT; CDR3: CASSSKIGTFGNTIYF
V: TRBV4-1; D: TRBD1; J: TRBJ2-7; size: -; DNA: TGCGCCAGCAGCCAAGTATGGCGCCAGGGGGCCTATACCTACGAGCAGTACTTC; CDR3: CASSQVWRQGAYTYEQYF
V: TRBV19; D: -; J: TRBJ1-2; size: few; DNA: TGTGCCAGTAACGAAGACAGGAACTATGGCTACACCTTC; CDR3: CASNEDRNYGYTF
V: TRBV7-2; D: -; J: TRBJ2-5; size: -; DNA: TGTGCCAGCACCCTAGCGCCTCGAAGCTGGGAGACCCAGTACTTC; CDR3: CASTLAPRSWETQYF
V: TRBV6-5; D: -; J: TRBJ1-1; size: -; DNA: TGTGCCAGCAGCAGATTGGGCCTACCAAACACTGAAGCTTTCTTT; CDR3: CASSRLGLPNTEAFF
V: TRBV7-2; D: -; J: TRBJ2-5; size: few; DNA: TGTGCCAGCAGCTTAGCCCTAACCCCCGGGACCCAGTACTTC; CDR3: CASSLALTPGTQYF
V: TRBV6-1; D: TRBD1; J: TRBJ1-5; size: -; DNA: TGTGCCAGCAGTGAAGGAAGAGCAGGGGGCTGGTTGAACAATCAGCCCCAGCATTTT; CDR3: CASSEGRAGGWLNNQPQHF
V: TRBV5-4; D: TRBD2; J: TRBJ2-7; size: few; DNA: TGTGCCAGCAGCGCAGGGACTAGCGGCCCCTACGAGCAGTACTTC; CDR3: CASSAGTSGPYEQYF
V: TRBV5-8; D: -; J: TRBJ2-7; size: few; DNA: TGTGCCAGCAGCTTGCTAGCCTCCGAGCAGTACTTC; CDR3: CASSLLASEQYF
V: TRBV6-5; D: TRBD1; J: TRBJ1-1; size: -; DNA: TGTGCCAGCAGTCTGGACAGGGGCTCTGAAGCTTTCTTT; CDR3: CASSLDRGSEAFF
V: TRBV11-1; D: TRBD2; J: TRBJ2-2; size: few; DNA: TGTGCCAGCAGCCCGACGTCGTCGACTAGCTTGGCGGGGGAGCTGTTTTTT; CDR3: CASSPTSSTSLAGELFF
V: TRBV2; D: -; J: TRBJ2-3; size: -; DNA: TGTGCCAGCAGCGCCCTTTTGCCGGGGGTTGCAGATACGCAGTATTTT; CDR3: CASSALLPGVADTQYF
V: TRBV5-4; D: -; J: TRBJ2-1; size: medium-sized; DNA: TGTGCCAGCAGCTTACTGGGAGTCTTCTACAATGAGCAGTTCTTC; CDR3: CASSLLGVFYNEQFF
V: TRBV7-8; D: -; J: TRBJ2-4; size: few; DNA: TGTGCCAGCAGCTCGGGACTTCCTTATGCCAAAAACATTCAGTACTTC; CDR3: CASSSGLPYAKNIQYF
V: TRBV7-7; D: TRBD1; J: TRBJ1-3; size: few; DNA: TGTGCCAGCAGCCCCGACAGGGCTGGAAACACCATATATTTT; CDR3: CASSPDRAGNTIYF
V: TRBV7-9; D: -; J: TRBJ2-3; size: -; DNA: TGTGCCAGCAGCTTGGTCGAACAGGGCCTCAGGAGGCAGTATTTT; CDR3: CASSLVEQGLRRQYF
V: TRBV7-2; D: TRBD2; J: TRBJ2-3; size: -; DNA: TGTGCCAGCAGCTTGTCAAGCGGGAGTCCAGATACGCAGTATTTT; CDR3: CASSLSSGSPDTQYF
V: TRBV12-5; D: TRBD1; J: TRBJ1-2; size: few; DNA: TGTGCTAGTGGTTTAACAGGGGACTATGGCTACACCTTC; CDR3: CASGLTGDYGYTF